The next 30 T cell receptor beta chains were all read from a single sample in a study of blood T cell repertoires in COVID-19. Generated by immunoSEQ multiplex PCR, the TCRdb table keeps only in-frame clones and is missing some. The data contain 160,000 or so clones, roughly 80% of them seen just once; the ten biggest clones take up roughly 3.4%. What was sequenced was PBMCs or T cells enriched from blood (not recorded which). The receptors derive from a woman aged 60 to 75 who had recovered from COVID-19.

The CDR3: CASKNPGGPRNEQFF. The CDR3 DNA reads TGTGCCAGCAAAAACCCGGGGGGCCCGAGGAATGAGCAGTTCTTC. J is TRBJ2-1 and V is TRBV6-5, with D maybe TRBD2 (7 bases). Germline values: CDR1 MNHEY, CDR2 SVGAGI. V was shortened by 7 bases and J by 7 bases, with 20 bases between the two germline ends. The length of the CDR3 is 15 residues.

V and J are TRBV5-4 and TRBJ2-3, with D possibly being TRBD1 (5 bases). The V end was cut by 1 base, the J end by 0 bases, with 9 bases between. Germline V gene lookup returns CDR1 SGHNT and CDR2 YYREEE (reference sequence). CDR3 length: 15 amino acids. As DNA, the CDR3 is TGTGCCAGCAGCTTGTGGGGCACCAGCACAGATACGCAGTATTTT. This encodes CASSLWGTSTDTQYF.

The rearrangement links TRBV5-1 to TRBJ1-1, with D possibly TRBD1 on 5 matching bases. V was pared by 4 bases and J by 4 bases, with 11 bases between. Germline CDR1 reads SGHRS; CDR2 reads YFSETQ. The CDR3 is 13 amino acids. The CDR3, as DNA: TGCGCCAGCAGCGCGGGACGGGGCACTGAAGCTTTCTTT. It is translated as CASSAGRGTEAFF.

This sequence joins TRBV6-5 and TRBJ1-1, with a tentative D call TRBD1 (6 bases). Germline lookup yields CDR1 MNHEY and CDR2 SVGAGI. The CDR3 spans 15 residues. Trimming removed 6 bases from V and 3 bases from J, with 17 bases in between. The CDR3 loop is CASRDRTARDTEAFF. The CDR3 region has the DNA TGTGCCAGCAGAGACCGGACAGCTCGTGACACTGAAGCTTTCTTT.

The chain joins TRBV19 to TRBJ2-1, with D possibly being TRBD2 (5 bases). Trimming stripped 2 bases from V and 4 bases from J, with 9 bases between. The germline CDR1 and CDR2 sequences are LNHDA and SQIVND (reference sequence). This CDR3 is built from 14 residues. CDR3 nucleotide sequence: TGTGCCAGTAGTATATATGAGGGATACAATGAGCAGTTCTTC. Its protein is CASSIYEGYNEQFF.

The chain employs TRBV7-2 and TRBJ2-7; 15 nucleotides align to TRBD2. The germline V gene has CDR1 SGHTA and CDR2 FQGNSA. CDR3 length: 16 residues. V dropped 5 bases and J dropped 6; count of bases not matched to a gene: 8. CDR3: CASSPGLAGGQGEQYF. CDR3 nucleotides: TGTGCCAGCAGCCCCGGACTAGCGGGGGGGCAGGGCGAGCAGTACTTC.

The genes are TRBV2 and TRBJ1-6; tentative D call: TRBD1 (5 bases). Germline V CDR1 and CDR2: SNHLY, FYNNEI. The germline V and J ends were trimmed by 4 bases and 1 base, with 14 bases remaining between them. The CDR3 loop spans 17 amino acids. As DNA, the CDR3 is TGTGCCAGCAGTGTAGCGGGGCTGAGGTCCTATAATTCACCCCTCCACTTT. As protein: CASSVAGLRSYNSPLHF. Full variable domain (missing parts from reference TRBV2 and TRBJ1-6): EPEVTQTPSHQVTQMGQEVILRCVPISNHLYFYWYRQILGQKVEFLVSFYNNEISEKSEIFDDQFSVERPDGSNFTLKIRSTKLEDSAMYFCASSVAGLRSYNSPLHFGNGTRLTVT.

The V and J genes are TRBV9 and TRBJ1-1, with 9 bases fitting TRBD1. The CDR3 length is 17 residues. The V gene end was trimmed by 4 bases and the J gene end by 1 base; junction bases not matched to a gene: 11. Per germline, CDR1 SGDLS and CDR2 YYNGEE. This CDR3 reads CASSRLFGTGPNTEAFF. CDR3 bases: TGTGCCAGCAGCCGCCTCTTCGGGACAGGGCCGAACACTGAAGCTTTCTTT.

The chain has TRBV6-5 and TRBJ1-1, with 9 nucleotides matching TRBD1. CDR3 length equals 14 residues. Germline V gene lookup returns CDR1 MNHEY and CDR2 SVGAGI. V trimming: 6 bases; J trimming: 1 base; junction bases outside the gene matches: 3. The DNA for the CDR3 is TGTGCCAGCAGGGAGGACAGGGGGAACACTGAAGCTTTCTTT. Translating gives CASREDRGNTEAFF.

In this sample, this clone turned up a few times. The DNA of the CDR3 is TGTGCCAGCAGCTTAGTAGCGGGGGCCTTCGGGGAGCAGTTCTTC. It encodes CASSLVAGAFGEQFF. The chain has TRBV7-2 and TRBJ2-1; 9 bases agree with TRBD2. The CDR3 extends over 15 amino acids. The germline gives CDR1 SGHTA, CDR2 FQGNSA. V lost 1 base and J lost 10; bases outside the gene matches: 8.

The CDR3 nucleotides read TGTGCCAGCAGCCCCTTAGCTTTCTTT. Translated, it gives CASSPLAFF. The rearrangement uses TRBV7-8 and TRBJ1-1; no clear D. The V gene lost 5 bases and the J gene lost 10 bases, with 5 bases spanning the gap. The CDR3 runs 9 residues. Looked up from germline, CDR1 is SGHVS and CDR2 is FQNEAQ.

The chain recombines TRBV11-2 with TRBJ1-5; no definite D call. From germline, CDR1 is SGHAT and CDR2 FQNNGV. The CDR3 has 13 amino acids. Deletions cut 6 bases from V and 5 bases from J, with 11 bases between. The CDR3 sequence: CASSPTPDQPQHF. The CDR3 DNA sequence: TGTGCCAGCAGTCCTACCCCTGATCAGCCCCAGCATTTT.

In this sample, this clone turned up a few times. The V call is TRBV5-1, the J call TRBJ2-2, with a weak D call TRBD1 (6 bases). CDR3 length: 15 amino acids. Germline CDR1 and CDR2: SGHRS and YFSETQ. Trimming removed 6 bases from V and 0 bases from J, with 12 bases in between. The CDR3 region has the DNA TGCGCCAGCAACCACGGACAGCCGAACACCGGGGAGCTGTTTTTT. Amino acid sequence: CASNHGQPNTGELFF.

The CDR3: CASSESQGNSYNEQFF. For the CDR3, the DNA is TGTGCCAGCAGTGAATCTCAGGGAAACTCCTACAATGAGCAGTTCTTC. This chain joins TRBV6-1 and TRBJ2-1; weak D call: TRBD1 (5 bases). The germline gives CDR1 MNHNS, CDR2 SASEGT. This CDR3 region has 16 residues. V shed 2 bases and J shed 0 bases, with 11 bases lying between them.

This clone appeared a few times. This chain joins TRBV5-5 and TRBJ2-1; 7 bases map to TRBD1. The CDR3 covers 15 residues. With 3 bases clipped from V and 2 bases from J, the junction kept 5 bases outside the gene matches. CDR1 is SGHKS and CDR2 is YYEKEE in the germline V gene (reference sequence). The CDR3 region is CASSSRDRTYNEQFF. The DNA of the CDR3 is TGTGCCAGCAGCTCTCGGGACAGAACCTACAATGAGCAGTTCTTC.

This clone has more than one count but fewer than ten. The V and J genes are TRBV18 and TRBJ1-6, with D perhaps matching TRBD1 (5 bases). CDR3 length: 13 amino acids. The ends were cut back, 8 bases at V and 4 bases at J, with 9 bases in the middle. Germline lookup yields CDR1 KGHSH and CDR2 LQKENI. In DNA, the CDR3 is TGTGCCAGCAGCCAGGGATATAATTCACCCCTCCACTTT. As protein: CASSQGYNSPLHF.

The chain uses TRBV19 and TRBJ1-2; TRBD1 matches at 9 bases. V gave up 8 bases and J gave up 4 bases; unmatched junction bases: 8. The CDR3 sequence is 14 residues long. Germline V gene lookup returns CDR1 LNHDA and CDR2 SQIVND (reference sequence). Written as DNA, the CDR3 is TGTGCCAGTCGGACAGGGGCGACGATCTATGGCTACACCTTC. This sequence encodes CASRTGATIYGYTF.

There are a few counts of this clone. This chain joins TRBV10-3 and TRBJ2-1; maybe TRBD2 (5 bases). The germline V gene has CDR1 ENHRY and CDR2 SYGVKD. Between the trimmed V and J ends, which lost 2 bases and 8 bases, there was a span of 7 bases. This CDR3 contains 12 residues. CDR3 sequence: CAISEEGYEQFF. CDR3 sequence (DNA): TGTGCCATCAGTGAGGAGGGCTATGAGCAGTTCTTC.

The rearrangement joins TRBV7-3 to TRBJ2-2; D unresolved. The CDR3 consists of 14 residues. V dropped 1 base and J dropped 7 bases, with 10 bases sitting between them. CDR1 and CDR2 (germline): SGHTA, FQGTGA. CDR3 amino acids: CASSLREPGGELFF. CDR3 in DNA: TGTGCCAGCAGCTTAAGAGAACCGGGCGGGGAGCTGTTTTTT.

This chain joins TRBV19 and TRBJ1-4; tentative D call: TRBD1 (5 bases). This CDR3 is 15 amino acids long. The germline gives CDR1 LNHDA, CDR2 SQIVND (reference sequence). Trimming removed 6 bases from V and 6 bases from J, with 17 bases in between. The CDR3 spells CASRGPGTEDEKLFF. The CDR3 DNA reads as TGTGCCAGTAGGGGGCCAGGGACTGAAGATGAAAAACTGTTTTTT.

The V call is TRBV5-1, the J call TRBJ1-4; no clear D gene. The germline gives CDR1 SGHRS, CDR2 YFSETQ. Trimming cost V 1 base and J 0 bases, with 7 bases left between them. The CDR3 length is 15 residues. The CDR3 reads CASSLSPATNEKLFF. The CDR3 DNA is TGCGCCAGCAGCTTGTCGCCAGCAACTAATGAAAAACTGTTTTTT.

In DNA, the CDR3 is TGCGCCACCTGGGCCGGGAACACTGAAGCTTTCTTT. This encodes CATWAGNTEAFF. V and J are TRBV10-2 and TRBJ1-1; D remains unclear. The CDR3 covers 12 residues. Trimming pared 10 bases from V and 1 base from J, leaving 10 bases between. Germline lookup yields CDR1 WSHSY and CDR2 SAAADI.

This clone was observed a handful of times. V usage is TRBV5-4 and J usage is TRBJ2-4, with D possibly being TRBD2 (5 bases). The V end lost 4 bases, the J end lost 5 bases, and 10 bases lay between the germline ends. The germline V gene has CDR1 SGHNT and CDR2 YYREEE (reference sequence). The CDR3 totals 13 residues. CDR3 in amino acids: CASSADSENIQYF. DNA of the CDR3: TGTGCCAGCAGCGCGGACTCAGAAAACATTCAGTACTTC.

The chain links TRBV30 to TRBJ1-2; the match to TRBD1 covers 7 bases. CDR3 length: 15 amino acids. Germline CDR1 GTSNPN, CDR2 SVGIG (reference sequence). V dropped 0 bases and J dropped 7; count of bases not matched to a gene: 11. The CDR3 DNA sequence: TGTGCCTGGAGTGTGCCGAGACAGGGTGTATTTGGCTACACCTTC. This translates into CAWSVPRQGVFGYTF.

This clone was counted a few times. The CDR3 sequence is CASSPPRFGRGQDTQYF. The CDR3 nucleotides read TGTGCCAGCTCACCACCGAGGTTTGGCAGGGGGCAAGATACGCAGTATTTT. The rearrangement joins TRBV18 to TRBJ2-3; 8 nucleotides line up with TRBD1. Germline V lookup: CDR1 KGHSH, CDR2 LQKENI. The CDR3 totals 17 residues. Trimming removed 0 bases from V and 5 bases from J; junction bases left unmatched: 10.

The V and J genes are TRBV7-8 and TRBJ2-7; 7 bases agree with TRBD2. This CDR3 is built from 13 residues. Germline values: CDR1 SGHVS, CDR2 FQNEAQ. The V gene end was trimmed by 1 base and the J gene end by 3 bases; junction bases not matched to a gene: 0. CDR3: CASSLGGGYEQYF. The CDR3 DNA follows: TGTGCCAGCAGCTTAGGCGGGGGCTACGAGCAGTACTTC. Supplemented by reference TRBV7-8 and TRBJ2-7, the full variable domain reads GAGVSQSPRYKVAKRGQDVALRCDPISGHVSLFWYQQALGQGPEFLTYFQNEAQLDKSGLPSDRFFAERPEGSVSTLKIQRTQQEDSAVYLCASSLGGGYEQYFGPGTRLTVT.

The gene calls are TRBV5-1 and TRBJ1-1, with 11 bases identical to TRBD1. Looked up from germline, CDR1 is SGHRS and CDR2 is YFSETQ. This CDR3 has 16 amino acids. V lost 5 bases, J lost 3 bases, and 9 bases stayed unmatched. Here the CDR3 reads CASRQAPGQGDTEAFF. As DNA, the CDR3 is TGCGCCAGCAGGCAGGCTCCGGGACAGGGGGACACTGAAGCTTTCTTT. The full variable domain, completed using reference TRBV5-1 and TRBJ1-1, is KAGVTQTPRYLIKTRGQQVTLSCSPISGHRSVSWYQQTPGQGLQFLFEYFSETQRNKGNFPGRFSGRQFSNSRSEMNVSTLELGDSALYLCASRQAPGQGDTEAFFGQGTRLTVV.

This clone appeared once. The rearrangement uses TRBV9 and TRBJ2-2, with TRBD2 matching over 10 bases. Germline V CDR1 and CDR2: SGDLS, YYNGEE. V trimming: 7 bases; J trimming: 2 bases; junction bases outside the gene matches: 5. This CDR3 comprises 15 residues. CDR3 bases: TGTGCCAGCTTAGCGGGGGGAATTAACACCGGGGAGCTGTTTTTT. This codes for CASLAGGINTGELFF.

V is TRBV5-4 and J is TRBJ1-2; 7 bases agree with TRBD1. The V gene end was trimmed by 7 bases and the J gene end by 2 bases; junction bases not matched to a gene: 5. Per the germline V gene, CDR1 is SGHNT and CDR2 is YYREEE (reference sequence). This CDR3 contains 13 residues. CDR3 protein: CASRDSANYGYTF. The CDR3 DNA follows: TGTGCCAGCCGGGACAGTGCCAACTATGGCTACACCTTC.

V and J are TRBV5-1 and TRBJ2-1, with D possibly matching TRBD2 (5 bases). Germline assignment: CDR1 SGHRS and CDR2 YFSETQ. This CDR3 has 15 amino acids. The V and J ends lost 2 bases and 3 bases respectively, with 12 bases between them. CDR3 in amino acids: CASSFDGEIYNEQFF. The DNA for the CDR3 is TGCGCCAGCAGCTTTGACGGGGAAATCTACAATGAGCAGTTCTTC.